A selection of T cell receptor beta chains follows, all from one sample in a study of blood T cell repertoires in COVID-19. Some clones are missing from TCRdb's copy, which holds only in-frame ones; the method was immunoSEQ multiplex PCR. The table has about 87,000 clones, approximately 88% seen once. Specimen: peripheral blood. The origin of the receptors is a man of 80 years or more with acute or convalescent COVID-19. Each CDR3 is given with its conserved first and last residue. The order of the fields is J gene, D gene, V gene, CDR3 protein. D genes are given only for firm matches.

J gene: TRBJ2-5; D gene: NA; V gene: TRBV15; CDR3 protein: CATSSAGGPGETQYF
J gene: TRBJ1-1; D gene: NA; V gene: TRBV5-1; CDR3 protein: CASSLAGFAEAFF
J gene: TRBJ2-7; D gene: TRBD1; V gene: TRBV6-5; CDR3 protein: CASSYRDRGYEQYF
J gene: TRBJ1-5; D gene: TRBD1; V gene: TRBV7-8; CDR3 protein: CASSIDRDIPQHF
J gene: TRBJ1-2; D gene: NA; V gene: TRBV18; CDR3 protein: CASSPSGVYGYTF
J gene: TRBJ2-1; D gene: NA; V gene: TRBV3-1/TRBV3-2; CDR3 protein: CASSSRIGGTSYNEQFF
J gene: TRBJ2-7; D gene: TRBD1; V gene: TRBV5-1; CDR3 protein: CASSVGQGAYEQYF
J gene: TRBJ2-3; D gene: NA; V gene: TRBV6-5; CDR3 protein: CASSYSQATDTQYF
J gene: TRBJ1-2; D gene: NA; V gene: TRBV6-5; CDR3 protein: CASSYTNGYGYTF
J gene: TRBJ2-7; D gene: TRBD2; V gene: TRBV20-1; CDR3 protein: CSASFRGGSYEQYF
J gene: TRBJ1-5; D gene: TRBD1; V gene: TRBV19; CDR3 protein: CASSSSTGGQPQHF
J gene: TRBJ2-2; D gene: NA; V gene: TRBV21-1; CDR3 protein: CASSKGLPSGGRCTGELFF
J gene: TRBJ2-6; D gene: TRBD2; V gene: TRBV5-1; CDR3 protein: CASSPGLAGGPSGANVLTF
J gene: TRBJ1-6; D gene: NA; V gene: TRBV3-1/TRBV3-2; CDR3 protein: CASRHGYFDSPLHF
J gene: TRBJ2-1; D gene: TRBD2; V gene: TRBV19; CDR3 protein: CASSPGTSGGYYNEQFF
J gene: TRBJ1-1; D gene: NA; V gene: TRBV20-1; CDR3 protein: CSAQRGSEAFF
J gene: TRBJ1-2; D gene: NA; V gene: TRBV11-2; CDR3 protein: CASSLGLTGEAWTF
J gene: TRBJ2-5; D gene: TRBD1; V gene: TRBV9; CDR3 protein: CASSGGQGETQYF
J gene: TRBJ2-3; D gene: NA; V gene: TRBV11-3; CDR3 protein: CASSLGVAGDTQYF
J gene: TRBJ1-2; D gene: NA; V gene: TRBV6-5; CDR3 protein: CASTYRLYSNYGYTF
J gene: TRBJ2-7; D gene: NA; V gene: TRBV7-9; CDR3 protein: CASSLARGITDEQYF
J gene: TRBJ2-7; D gene: TRBD1; V gene: TRBV18; CDR3 protein: CASSPPGTVVQYF
J gene: TRBJ1-5; D gene: NA; V gene: TRBV7-2; CDR3 protein: CASSRGLGGNQPQHF
J gene: TRBJ1-5; D gene: NA; V gene: TRBV3-1/TRBV3-2; CDR3 protein: CASSQREPHSGGWPQHF
J gene: TRBJ2-1; D gene: NA; V gene: TRBV9; CDR3 protein: CASSPMDEGVQFF
J gene: TRBJ2-7; D gene: NA; V gene: TRBV5-1; CDR3 protein: CASSPALQVKEGEQYF
J gene: TRBJ1-4; D gene: NA; V gene: TRBV19; CDR3 protein: CASSPRTLTLATNEKLFF
J gene: TRBJ1-4; D gene: NA; V gene: TRBV7-9; CDR3 protein: CASSLGGQPNEKLFF
J gene: TRBJ2-1; D gene: TRBD2; V gene: TRBV7-2; CDR3 protein: CASSSSGTSGSREQFF
J gene: TRBJ1-4; D gene: NA; V gene: TRBV29-1; CDR3 protein: CSAHLGDEKLFF
J gene: TRBJ2-3; D gene: NA; V gene: TRBV27; CDR3 protein: CASSRGTDTQYF
J gene: TRBJ2-7; D gene: TRBD2; V gene: TRBV18; CDR3 protein: CASSPPGLAGAYEQYF
J gene: TRBJ2-7; D gene: TRBD1; V gene: TRBV5-1; CDR3 protein: CASSPTGVTYEQYF
J gene: TRBJ2-2; D gene: TRBD2; V gene: TRBV13; CDR3 protein: CASRGTSGSTGELFF
J gene: TRBJ1-1; D gene: NA; V gene: TRBV7-9; CDR3 protein: CASSSNRAEAFF
J gene: TRBJ1-2; D gene: TRBD1; V gene: TRBV5-4; CDR3 protein: CASSLGLQGIGNYGYTF
J gene: TRBJ1-2; D gene: NA; V gene: TRBV13; CDR3 protein: CASSLLGQVNYGYTF
J gene: TRBJ1-5; D gene: TRBD1; V gene: TRBV12-5; CDR3 protein: CASGLGGTVRNQPQHF
J gene: TRBJ1-2; D gene: TRBD1; V gene: TRBV4-2; CDR3 protein: CASSQESGTGNYGYTF
J gene: TRBJ2-1; D gene: TRBD2; V gene: TRBV29-1; CDR3 protein: CSGGLAGGREQFF
J gene: TRBJ2-1; D gene: TRBD2; V gene: TRBV3-1/TRBV3-2; CDR3 protein: CASSRPLAGGHNEQFF
J gene: TRBJ1-6; D gene: TRBD1; V gene: TRBV19; CDR3 protein: CASSVPGTGVNSPLHF
J gene: TRBJ2-1; D gene: TRBD1; V gene: TRBV6-5; CDR3 protein: CASSPDRANNEQFF
J gene: TRBJ1-2; D gene: TRBD1; V gene: TRBV6-5; CDR3 protein: CASSVTGQTNYGYTF
J gene: TRBJ1-1; D gene: NA; V gene: TRBV19; CDR3 protein: CASRSQGDTEAFF
J gene: TRBJ2-2; D gene: TRBD1; V gene: TRBV2; CDR3 protein: CASSEARQGKAGELFF
J gene: TRBJ2-2; D gene: TRBD2; V gene: TRBV29-1; CDR3 protein: CSVSGTSGTGELFF
J gene: TRBJ1-4; D gene: NA; V gene: TRBV18; CDR3 protein: CASPNEKLFF
J gene: TRBJ1-1; D gene: TRBD1; V gene: TRBV4-1; CDR3 protein: CASSQEAQGDYTEAFF
J gene: TRBJ1-2; D gene: TRBD1; V gene: TRBV5-1; CDR3 protein: CASSFQGQGAYGYTF
J gene: TRBJ2-7; D gene: TRBD2; V gene: TRBV19; CDR3 protein: CASMGQAPSGSYEQYF
J gene: TRBJ1-1; D gene: NA; V gene: TRBV6-6; CDR3 protein: CASSYSGQLAFF
J gene: TRBJ2-1; D gene: NA; V gene: TRBV6-1; CDR3 protein: CASSEFGAGEQFF
J gene: TRBJ2-1; D gene: TRBD2; V gene: TRBV6-1; CDR3 protein: CASSGTGGQRYNEQFF
J gene: TRBJ2-7; D gene: NA; V gene: TRBV2; CDR3 protein: CASSVDSISYEQYF
J gene: TRBJ2-1; D gene: NA; V gene: TRBV2; CDR3 protein: CASRTTEQFF
J gene: TRBJ2-7; D gene: NA; V gene: TRBV5-1; CDR3 protein: CASSPDTREQYF
J gene: TRBJ2-1; D gene: TRBD2; V gene: TRBV10-3; CDR3 protein: CAISSGLAGGHNEQFF
J gene: TRBJ2-1; D gene: TRBD1; V gene: TRBV27; CDR3 protein: CASSWTGVYNEQFF